This entry is about one T cell receptor beta chain. Antigen specificity is unknown. The investigators reverse transcribed all of the isolated RNA, so they sequenced expressed TCRB transcripts. Only in-frame clones appear in the TCRdb table, and some are missing; sequencing was by immunoSEQ multiplex PCR. Seen here are about 700,000 clones, roughly 13% observed once, and the top ten hold 0.02% to 0.025%. This sample was included in a study of beta chain features in type 1 diabetes. Regarding the study as a whole: Among patients with Type 1 diabetes, TCRB CDR3s were moderately but significantly shorter in every one of the four CD4+ subsets. A greater similarity of naive, central memory and Treg TCRB repertoires was seen among patients than among healthy donors. For type 1 diabetes patients, VDJ junctions showed fewer insertions and more deletions.

Sampling consisted of one heparinised blood draw per donor, averaging around 120 mL. CDR1 is SGDLS, CDR2 YYNGEE, per germline. Trimming took off 3 bases at V and 6 bases at J, with 18 bases between the two ends. The CDR3 totals 15 residues. V usage is TRBV9 and J usage is TRBJ1-2; maybe TRBD1 (5 bases). The clonotype was recovered from a man aged 18 to 29 with type 1 diabetes. The sequencing sample was made of naive CD4+ T cells from blood. The CDR3 DNA reads as TGTGCCAGCAGCGCAGGGAAGGTGTGGGGGAATGGCTACACCTTC. Protein product: CASSAGKVWGNGYTF.